This T cell receptor beta chain originates from a study of technical replicates of blood from a handful of donors. Sequencing was performed with immunoSEQ multiplex PCR; in TCRdb, only in-frame clones are kept and a portion is missing. The sample yields about 71,000 clones, around 97% seen once. The length of the CDR3 is 15 residues. V lost 2 bases, J lost 4 bases, and 11 bases lay in between. Germline CDR1 is SNHLY and CDR2 is FYNNEI. Specimen: T cells isolated from PBMCs. This receptor was identified in a human donor in good health. This chain joins TRBV2 and TRBJ1-4, with TRBD1 as a possible D gene (6 bases). This CDR3 is CASSERRTVNEKLFF. The CDR3, as DNA: TGTGCCAGCAGTGAACGGCGGACAGTTAATGAAAAACTGTTTTTT.